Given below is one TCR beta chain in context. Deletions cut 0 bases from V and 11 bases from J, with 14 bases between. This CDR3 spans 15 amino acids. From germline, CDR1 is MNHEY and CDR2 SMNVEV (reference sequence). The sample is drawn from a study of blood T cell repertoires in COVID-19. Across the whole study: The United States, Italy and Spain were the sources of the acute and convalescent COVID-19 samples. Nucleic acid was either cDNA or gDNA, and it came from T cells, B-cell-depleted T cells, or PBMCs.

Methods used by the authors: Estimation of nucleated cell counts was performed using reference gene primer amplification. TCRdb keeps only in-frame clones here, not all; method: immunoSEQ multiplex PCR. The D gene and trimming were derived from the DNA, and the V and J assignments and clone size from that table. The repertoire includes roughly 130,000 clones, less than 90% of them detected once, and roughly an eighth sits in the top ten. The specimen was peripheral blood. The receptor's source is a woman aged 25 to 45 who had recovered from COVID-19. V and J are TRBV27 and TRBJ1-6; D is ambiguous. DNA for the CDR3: TGTGCCAGCAGTTTATCGTCCCCCCCCGCGACACCCCTCCACTTT. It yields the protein CASSLSSPPATPLHF.